Shown below are 12 T cell receptor beta chains from a single sample sequenced in a study of blood T cell repertoires in COVID-19. Some clones are missing from TCRdb's copy, which holds only in-frame ones; the method was immunoSEQ multiplex PCR. The table shows over 100,000 clones, with approximately 81% occurring only once. The sequenced material came from peripheral blood. These receptors were obtained from a man aged 35-49 years with acute or convalescent COVID-19.

This chain uses TRBV7-3 with TRBJ1-2, with TRBD1 matching over 8 bases. Germline V gene lookup returns CDR1 SGHTA and CDR2 FQGTGA. CDR3 length equals 13 residues. V gave up 5 bases and J gave up 8 bases; unmatched junction bases: 7. CDR3 region: CASSTTGADGYTF. The CDR3 nucleotides are TGTGCCAGCAGCACGACAGGGGCAGACGGCTACACCTTC.

V usage is TRBV2 and J usage is TRBJ2-2; weak D call: TRBD1 (6 bases). Germline assignment: CDR1 SNHLY and CDR2 FYNNEI. CDR3 length: 14 residues. Deletions cut 5 bases from V and 2 bases from J, with 9 bases between. Here the CDR3 reads CASSLGANTGELFF. CDR3 in DNA: TGTGCCAGCAGTCTGGGGGCAAACACCGGGGAGCTGTTTTTT.

The chain is built from TRBV6-5 and TRBJ1-2; 9 nucleotides match TRBD1. The germline CDR1 and CDR2 sequences are MNHEY and SVGAGI. CDR3 length: 12 residues. With 6 bases clipped from V and 7 bases from J, the junction kept 3 bases outside the gene matches. CDR3: CASRGQGGGYTF. CDR3 DNA: TGTGCCAGCAGGGGACAGGGCGGTGGCTACACCTTC.

This chain connects TRBV5-6 to TRBJ1-5; the D gene is possibly TRBD1 (6 bases). The CDR3 length is 16 residues. Germline V lookup: CDR1 SGHDT, CDR2 YYEEEE. Trimming stripped 0 bases from V and 0 bases from J, with 10 bases between. The CDR3 sequence is CASSLGHRVSNQPQHF. The CDR3 DNA reads as TGTGCCAGCAGCTTGGGTCACAGGGTTAGCAATCAGCCCCAGCATTTT.

This chain connects TRBV27 to TRBJ2-7; unclear D gene. CDR1 MNHEY and CDR2 SMNVEV come from the germline V gene (reference sequence). Between the trimmed V and J ends, which lost 6 bases and 1 base, there was a span of 13 bases. The length of the CDR3 is 14 residues. Here the CDR3 reads CASRKRVGSYEQYF. The CDR3 DNA follows: TGTGCCAGCAGAAAACGGGTGGGTTCCTACGAGCAGTACTTC.

The gene calls are TRBV6-6 and TRBJ1-2; 7 bases are shared with TRBD1. The CDR3 has 15 amino acids. V lost 7 bases and J lost 1; bases outside the gene matches: 9. Germline V gene data show CDR1 as MNHNY and CDR2 as SVGAGI (reference sequence). The CDR3 region is CASILRAGGNYGYTF. CDR3 sequence (DNA): TGTGCCAGCATCCTGAGGGCAGGGGGTAACTATGGCTACACCTTC.

The chain couples TRBV3-1 (or the pseudogene TRBV3-2) to TRBJ2-5; no reliable D call. Trimming shortened V by 1 base and J by 5 bases, and 2 bases separated the two germline ends. This CDR3 has 11 residues. Germline V CDR1 and CDR2: LGHDT, YNNKEL (reference sequence). The CDR3 protein is CASSQAETQYF. The CDR3, as DNA: TGTGCCAGCAGCCAAGCGGAGACCCAGTACTTC.

CDR3 nucleotides: TGCGCCAGCAGCCATGGGACGGAGGGTGGCGGCTACACCTTC. This encodes CASSHGTEGGGYTF. The chain links TRBV5-1 to TRBJ1-2; tentatively, D is TRBD1 (5 bases). The germline V gene encodes CDR1 SGHRS and CDR2 YFSETQ. V gave up 4 bases and J gave up 8 bases, with 18 bases separating them. This CDR3 is 14 amino acids long.

The chain employs TRBV7-6 and TRBJ1-6; perhaps TRBD1 as D (6 bases). The V end was cut by 6 bases, the J end by 7 bases, with 13 bases between. The CDR3 has 14 residues. The germline V gene encodes CDR1 SGHVS and CDR2 FNYEAQ. The CDR3 region has the DNA TGTGCCAGCAGTGCAGGGGTTGGGAATTCACCCCTCCACTTT. It codes for CASSAGVGNSPLHF.

The chain couples TRBV7-8 to TRBJ1-1; TRBD1 matches at 7 bases. The CDR3 has 14 amino acids. CDR1 is SGHVS, CDR2 FQNEAQ, per germline. The trim removed 5 bases at V and 11 bases at J, leaving 14 bases unmatched. Here the CDR3 DNA reads TGTGCCAGCAGCGGATTACCGACAGGGTTTGGGGCTTTCTTT. Amino acid sequence: CASSGLPTGFGAFF. The entire variable domain, with the rest obtained from reference TRBV7-8 and TRBJ1-1, is as follows: GAGVSQSPRYKVAKRGQDVALRCDPISGHVSLFWYQQALGQGPEFLTYFQNEAQLDKSGLPSDRFFAERPEGSVSTLKIQRTQQEDSAVYLCASSGLPTGFGAFFGQGTRLTVV.

In DNA form, the CDR3 reads TGTGCCAGCAGCTCGTCCGGGACAGGGAAGCGCACCTTC. Amino acid sequence: CASSSSGTGKRTF. The V and J genes are TRBV7-3 and TRBJ1-2; 9 nucleotides line up with TRBD1. The J segment lost 13 bases and the V segment lost 4 bases, leaving 10 bases of the junction unmatched. This CDR3 contains 13 residues. The germline gives CDR1 SGHTA, CDR2 FQGTGA.

The chain employs TRBV7-6 and TRBJ1-1; no clear D. V gave up 1 base and J gave up 1 base, with 7 bases separating them. Germline loops: CDR1 SGHVS, CDR2 FNYEAQ. The CDR3 is 14 amino acids. CDR3 sequence: CASSLGPGNTEAFF. The DNA of the CDR3 is TGTGCCAGCAGCTTAGGCCCAGGGAACACTGAAGCTTTCTTT. Full variable domain (outside the CDR3, taken from reference TRBV7-6 and TRBJ1-1): GAGVSQSPRYKVTKRGQDVALRCDPISGHVSLYWYRQALGQGPEFLTYFNYEAQQDKSGLPNDRFSAERPEGSISTLTIQRTEQRDSAMYRCASSLGPGNTEAFFGQGTRLTVV.